This T cell receptor (beta chain) was sequenced for a study of cytomegalovirus exposure and HLA in healthy donors. Study-level findings and limits: Later on, an analysis tied 15,000 to 20,000 TCR beta sequences to HLA alleles at 0.05 false discovery rate.

Primers for the PCR totalled 60 Vbeta and 13 Jbeta. TCRdb's copy holds only in-frame clones and misses some; the assay was immunoSEQ multiplex PCR. Here the sample spans fewer than 100,000 clones, around 80% being singletons. About this clone: As yet, its antigen is unknown.

Looked up from germline, CDR1 is SEHNR and CDR2 is FQNEAQ (reference sequence). CDR3 size: 13 residues. Trimming removed 7 bases at V and 4 bases at J, with 12 bases between. Specimen: PBMCs. The sequence derives from a male donor in good health and CMV-seropositive. The chain recombines TRBV7-9 with TRBJ2-3, with D possibly TRBD2 on 6 matching bases. CDR3 in DNA: TGTGCCAGCACTCCGGGGGACGCAGATACGCAGTATTTT. Amino acids: CASTPGDADTQYF. Drawing the rest from reference TRBV7-9 and TRBJ2-3, the complete variable domain is DTGVSQNPRHKITKRGQNVTFRCDPISEHNRLYWYRQTLGQGPEFLTYFQNEAQLEKSRLLSDRFSAERPKGSFSTLEIQRTEQGDSAMYLCASTPGDADTQYFGPGTRLTVL.